These T cell receptor beta chains were read from a single sample in a study of identifying expanded T cells in peripheral blood. Generated by immunoSEQ multiplex PCR, the TCRdb table keeps only in-frame clones and is missing some. The table lists 90,000 to 110,000 clones, about 85% of them singletons. The specimen sequenced was blood. The receptors originated from a person aged 18 to 70 in good health. Each CDR3 is given with its conserved first and last residue. A D gene is named only where the DNA matches it firmly. Size values are once, few and many counts, or a class for expanded clones, and some rows have none.

TRBV30,TRBJ1-2,NA,NA,CAWNMAGRTNYGYTF,TGTGCCTGGAATATGGCAGGCCGAACTAACTATGGCTACACCTTC
TRBV11-2,TRBJ2-6,NA,NA,CASSPSGANVLTF,TGTGCCAGCAGCCCCTCTGGGGCCAACGTCCTGACTTTC
TRBV19,TRBJ1-6,once,TRBD1,CASSRDRGGSPLHF,TGTGCCAGTAGTCGGGACAGGGGAGGTTCACCCCTCCACTTT
TRBV7-9,TRBJ1-1,NA,NA,CASTLGGITEAFF,TGTGCCAGCACCTTAGGAGGGATTACTGAAGCTTTCTTT
TRBV9,TRBJ2-3,NA,NA,CASSVYPPLSSGTDTQYF,TGTGCCAGCAGCGTCTACCCCCCTCTCAGTAGCGGCACAGATACGCAGTATTTT
TRBV7-2,TRBJ2-7,NA,TRBD1,CASSLASSGGYEQYF,TGTGCCAGCAGCTTAGCGTCATCAGGGGGCTACGAGCAGTACTTC
TRBV5-4,TRBJ2-1,NA,TRBD1,CASSSGQGRDEQFF,TGTGCCAGCAGCTCGGGACAGGGGCGCGATGAGCAGTTCTTC
TRBV10-3,TRBJ2-7,NA,NA,CAISESGILSYEQYF,TGTGCCATCAGTGAGTCGGGAATATTGTCCTACGAGCAGTACTTC
TRBV5-1,TRBJ1-4,NA,NA,CASSLTATNEKLFF,TGCGCCAGCAGCTTGACAGCAACTAATGAAAAACTGTTTTTT
TRBV29-1,TRBJ2-5,NA,NA,CSVDSPGRETQYF,TGCAGCGTTGATAGTCCAGGGCGGGAGACCCAGTACTTC
TRBV18,TRBJ1-5,NA,TRBD1,CASSPNRDSDQPQHF,TGTGCCAGCTCACCGAATCGGGACAGTGATCAGCCCCAGCATTTT
TRBV27,TRBJ2-7,few,NA,CASTAGYEQYF,TGTGCCAGCACGGCGGGCTACGAGCAGTACTTC
TRBV4-2,TRBJ1-2,few,NA,CASSHPTGVIYGYTF,TGTGCCAGCAGCCACCCGACAGGCGTGATCTATGGCTACACCTTC
TRBV7-3,TRBJ2-3,NA,NA,CASSLGQDTDTQYF,TGTGCCAGCAGCTTGGGTCAGGACACAGATACGCAGTATTTT
TRBV4-2,TRBJ1-2,NA,NA,CASSQDWSINYGYTF,TGTGCCAGCAGCCAAGACTGGAGCATTAACTATGGCTACACCTTC
TRBV7-2,TRBJ1-2,NA,NA,CASSLALGTGRANYGYTF,TGTGCCAGCAGCTTAGCCCTCGGAACGGGCAGAGCTAACTATGGCTACACCTTC
TRBV7-2,TRBJ1-2,NA,TRBD1,CASSPSDRGWVYGYTF,TGTGCCAGCAGCCCTTCGGACAGGGGGTGGGTCTATGGCTACACCTTC
TRBV5-1,TRBJ2-7,NA,TRBD1,CASSLDGQAYEQYF,TGCGCCAGCAGCTTGGATGGACAGGCCTACGAGCAGTACTTC
TRBV9,TRBJ2-2,NA,NA,CASSTENTGELFF,TGTGCCAGCAGCACAGAGAACACCGGGGAGCTGTTTTTT
TRBV6-6,TRBJ2-7,NA,TRBD2,CASRRLERGAYEQYF,TGTGCCAGCAGACGCCTTGAGCGGGGGGCCTACGAGCAGTACTTC
TRBV6-5,TRBJ2-3,NA,NA,CASSGDWADTQYF,TGTGCCAGCAGTGGGGACTGGGCAGATACGCAGTATTTT
TRBV6-1,TRBJ1-4,NA,NA,CASSEGGMGDEKLFF,TGTGCCAGCAGTGAAGGGGGTATGGGGGATGAAAAACTGTTTTTT
TRBV4-3,TRBJ2-7,NA,TRBD1,CASSQGLRKQGAKSYEQYF,TGCGCCAGCAGCCAAGGCCTTCGAAAACAGGGGGCAAAGTCCTACGAGCAGTACTTC
TRBV2,TRBJ2-7,NA,TRBD1,CASSERTGRYEQYF,TGTGCCAGCAGTGAGAGGACAGGGAGGTACGAGCAGTACTTC
TRBV18,TRBJ2-3,NA,NA,CASSRTDTQYF,TGTGCCAGCTCACGCACAGATACGCAGTATTTT
TRBV5-1,TRBJ1-2,NA,NA,CASSFSEVYGYTF,TGCGCCAGCAGCTTCAGCGAAGTTTATGGCTACACCTTC
TRBV9,TRBJ1-1,NA,TRBD1,CASSAGTAEAFF,TGTGCCAGCAGCGCCGGGACAGCTGAAGCTTTCTTT
TRBV4-1,TRBJ2-3,NA,NA,CASSQDLTDTQYF,TGCGCCAGCAGCCAAGACCTCACAGATACGCAGTATTTT
TRBV28,TRBJ2-1,NA,NA,CASSPELGGDGEQFF,TGTGCCAGCAGCCCCGAATTAGGGGGAGATGGTGAGCAGTTCTTC
TRBV7-8,TRBJ1-6,once,NA,CASSLALGESPLHF,TGTGCCAGCAGCTTAGCGTTGGGGGAATCACCCCTCCACTTT
TRBV6-5,TRBJ1-2,NA,NA,CASSPAAGNYGYTF,TGTGCCAGCAGCCCCGCTGCGGGTAACTATGGCTACACCTTC
TRBV7-6,TRBJ2-2,NA,TRBD1,CASSLSGYGTVLGELFF,TGTGCCAGCAGCTTATCGGGGTACGGGACAGTACTCGGGGAGCTGTTTTTT
TRBV11-2,TRBJ1-5,NA,NA,CASSLTGGNQPQHF,TGTGCCAGCAGCTTAACAGGAGGCAATCAGCCCCAGCATTTT
TRBV7-3,TRBJ2-1,NA,TRBD2,CASSLKPGGSYNEQFF,TGTGCCAGCAGCCTGAAGCCGGGGGGTTCCTACAATGAGCAGTTCTTC
TRBV27,TRBJ1-4,NA,NA,CASSLSPAEKLFF,TGTGCCAGCAGTCTATCCCCCGCGGAAAAACTGTTTTTT
TRBV19,TRBJ2-2,NA,NA,CASSMRGENGELFF,TGTGCCAGTAGTATGAGGGGGGAGAACGGGGAGCTGTTTTTT
TRBV10-3,TRBJ2-7,NA,NA,CAISELGASSYEQYF,TGTGCCATCAGTGAACTCGGGGCTAGCTCCTACGAGCAGTACTTC
TRBV7-6,TRBJ1-3,NA,TRBD1,CASSSAGQGANTIYF,TGTGCCAGCAGCTCCGCGGGACAGGGGGCAAACACCATATATTTT
TRBV2,TRBJ2-7,NA,NA,CASSASEGRIYEQYF,TGTGCCAGCAGTGCAAGCGAGGGGCGAATCTACGAGCAGTACTTC
TRBV30,TRBJ1-1,NA,NA,CAWSSGASEAFF,TGTGCCTGGAGTTCGGGGGCATCTGAAGCTTTCTTT
TRBV21-1,TRBJ2-2,NA,NA,CASSSRQGLGFGELFF,TGTGCCAGCAGCAGCCGACAGGGTCTCGGTTTCGGGGAGCTGTTTTTT
TRBV30,TRBJ1-1,NA,NA,CAWSVLLPRNTEAFF,TGTGCCTGGAGTGTACTACTGCCACGGAACACTGAAGCTTTCTTT
TRBV7-9,TRBJ1-6,NA,NA,CASSLGIGGDNSPLHF,TGTGCCAGCAGCTTAGGAATTGGAGGGGATAATTCACCCCTCCACTTT
TRBV5-6,TRBJ1-3,NA,NA,CASRVMGRVGNTIYF,TGTGCCAGCCGTGTCATGGGCAGGGTTGGAAACACCATATATTTT
TRBV5-1,TRBJ2-2,NA,NA,CASSLSRGHTGELFF,TGCGCCAGCAGCTTGAGCCGGGGGCACACCGGGGAGCTGTTTTTT
TRBV5-6,TRBJ2-2,NA,TRBD2,CASSQAGGLVGELFF,TGTGCCAGCAGTCAAGCGGGGGGTCTCGTCGGGGAGCTGTTTTTT
TRBV4-1,TRBJ1-1,few,NA,CASTAEDSNTEAFF,TGCGCCAGCACCGCCGAAGACAGTAACACTGAAGCTTTCTTT
TRBV7-2,TRBJ2-1,NA,TRBD2,CASSFRTSRSNEQFF,TGTGCCAGCAGCTTTCGGACTAGCCGTTCCAATGAGCAGTTCTTC
TRBV5-1,TRBJ2-2,NA,NA,CASRFGRANGELFF,TGCGCCAGCAGATTTGGTAGGGCGAACGGGGAGCTGTTTTTT
TRBV7-9,TRBJ2-7,once,NA,CASSPWDTVYEQYF,TGTGCCAGCAGCCCTTGGGACACGGTCTACGAGCAGTACTTC
TRBV18,TRBJ2-7,NA,NA,CASSRTGTDSYEQYF,TGTGCCAGCTCCCGGACCGGGACGGACTCCTACGAGCAGTACTTC
TRBV28,TRBJ2-7,NA,NA,CASSPSPYEQYF,TGTGCCAGCAGTCCTTCTCCTTACGAGCAGTACTTC
TRBV7-8,TRBJ2-7,NA,NA,CASSPRTDRIYEQYF,TGTGCCAGCAGCCCTCGGACGGATAGAATCTACGAGCAGTACTTC
TRBV5-1,TRBJ2-2,NA,NA,CASNWGVSTTGELFF,TGCGCCAGCAACTGGGGGGTGTCCACCACCGGGGAGCTGTTTTTT
TRBV18,TRBJ2-7,once,NA,CASSAITRGSPYEQYF,TGTGCCAGCTCGGCTATAACACGGGGGTCCCCCTACGAGCAGTACTTC
TRBV5-4,TRBJ2-7,NA,NA,CASSFPPNYEQYF,TGTGCCAGCAGCTTTCCCCCTAACTACGAGCAGTACTTC
TRBV9,TRBJ2-3,NA,TRBD2,CASSPVLAGVEDTQYF,TGTGCCAGCAGCCCCGTTTTAGCGGGAGTCGAAGATACGCAGTATTTT
TRBV18,TRBJ1-1,NA,NA,CASSPRGGYTEAFF,TGTGCCAGCTCACCACGGGGTGGGTACACTGAAGCTTTCTTT
TRBV2,TRBJ1-2,many,NA,CASSDGISNYGYTF,TGTGCCAGCAGTGATGGGATTTCAAACTATGGCTACACCTTC